The rows below give T cell receptor beta chains drawn from one sample of a study of blood T cell repertoires in COVID-19. Measured with immunoSEQ multiplex PCR; TCRdb has only the in-frame clones, and not every one. The sample has 50,000 to 65,000 clones, around 83% seen once. Source material: peripheral blood. These receptors were taken from a human donor in a cohort sampled during active COVID-19. The CDR3 runs from the conserved cysteine through the conserved F or W. D genes are given only for firm matches. Clone size is shown for a subset of rows, as once, few, many or a class of expanded clone.

j_call cdr3_length d_call clone_size v_call cdr3_nt cdr3_aa
TRBJ2-3 13 NA NA TRBV29-1 TGCAGCGCCCCCGGGACTGACACAGATACGCAGTATTTT CSAPGTDTDTQYF
TRBJ2-5 14 NA NA TRBV19 TGTGCCAGTAGTCCCCCAGGGCGGAAAGAGACCCAGTACTTC CASSPPGRKETQYF
TRBJ1-1 15 NA once TRBV10-3 TGTGCCATCAGTGAGTCCGTACAGCAGAACACTGAAGCTTTCTTT CAISESVQQNTEAFF
TRBJ2-3 14 TRBD1 NA TRBV5-1 TGCGCCAGCAGCTTTTACAGGGGAAGTGATACGCAGTATTTT CASSFYRGSDTQYF
TRBJ2-5 13 TRBD2 NA TRBV6-1 TGTGCCAGCAGTGAAAGCGGGGGAGAGACCCAGTACTTC CASSESGGETQYF
TRBJ2-3 14 NA NA TRBV11-3 TGTGCCAGCAGCTTAGGCAGAAGCACAGATACGCAGTATTTT CASSLGRSTDTQYF
TRBJ1-4 18 TRBD1 few TRBV6-1 TGTGCCAGCAGTGAGCGGAGCACGGACAGGACAACTAATGAAAAACTGTTTTTT CASSERSTDRTTNEKLFF
TRBJ2-7 14 NA few TRBV28 TGTGCCAGCAATCCCCCGGACAGAACCTACGAGCAGTACTTC CASNPPDRTYEQYF
TRBJ1-6 16 TRBD1 NA TRBV5-4 TGTGCCAGCAGCACCCCGGGACAGGGTTCAAGATCACCCCTCCACTTT CASSTPGQGSRSPLHF
TRBJ2-3 13 NA NA TRBV11-2 TGTGCCAGCAGCCCTCGAGTTGGAGATACGCAGTATTTT CASSPRVGDTQYF
TRBJ1-5 17 TRBD1 NA TRBV3-1/TRBV3-2 TGTGCCAGCAGCCAGGGGGTTTTGGACAGGAGACATCAGCCCCAGCATTTT CASSQGVLDRRHQPQHF
TRBJ2-2 16 TRBD1 NA TRBV6-5 TGTGCCAGCAGTTACGGGGACAGGACACTCACCGGGGAGCTGTTTTTT CASSYGDRTLTGELFF
TRBJ2-3 14 NA NA TRBV24-1 TGTGCCACCAGTGACCCCTCTAGCAGCGATACGCAGTATTTT CATSDPSSSDTQYF
TRBJ2-7 13 TRBD2 NA TRBV12-3/TRBV12-4 TGTGCCAGCAGAATAGCGGGAGTCTACGAGCAGTACTTC CASRIAGVYEQYF
TRBJ2-7 16 NA once TRBV30 TGTGCCTGGAGTGTAGGGTGGGGCGCCGGGTCTTACGAGCAGTACTTC CAWSVGWGAGSYEQYF
TRBJ1-5 13 NA NA TRBV7-9 TGTGCCAGCAGCCGATCAGGGGTTCAGCCCCAGCATTTT CASSRSGVQPQHF